A single T cell receptor (beta chain) is shown here with its context. What it binds is not known. This specimen comes from a study of monozygotic twins with inflammatory bowel disease. The blood volume drawn from each donor was approximately 2.5 ml. General study findings and limits: The analysis failed to separate different T cell subtypes.

Incorporation of UMIs carrying a 6-nucleotide sample barcode was performed by template switching. TCRdb derives one entry per CDR3 protein from the 5' RACE reads, leaving out DNA. In total, the table holds roughly 160,000 distinct CDR3 sequences. The sample taken for sequencing was blood. This TCR came from a human donor with ulcerative colitis or Crohn's disease, or a healthy co-twin of an affected twin (not recorded which).

The CDR3 here is CSVVSWAASSYNEQFF. The rearrangement links TRBV29-1 to TRBJ2-1. The CDR3 covers 16 residues. Germline loops: CDR1 SQVTM, CDR2 ANQGSEA.